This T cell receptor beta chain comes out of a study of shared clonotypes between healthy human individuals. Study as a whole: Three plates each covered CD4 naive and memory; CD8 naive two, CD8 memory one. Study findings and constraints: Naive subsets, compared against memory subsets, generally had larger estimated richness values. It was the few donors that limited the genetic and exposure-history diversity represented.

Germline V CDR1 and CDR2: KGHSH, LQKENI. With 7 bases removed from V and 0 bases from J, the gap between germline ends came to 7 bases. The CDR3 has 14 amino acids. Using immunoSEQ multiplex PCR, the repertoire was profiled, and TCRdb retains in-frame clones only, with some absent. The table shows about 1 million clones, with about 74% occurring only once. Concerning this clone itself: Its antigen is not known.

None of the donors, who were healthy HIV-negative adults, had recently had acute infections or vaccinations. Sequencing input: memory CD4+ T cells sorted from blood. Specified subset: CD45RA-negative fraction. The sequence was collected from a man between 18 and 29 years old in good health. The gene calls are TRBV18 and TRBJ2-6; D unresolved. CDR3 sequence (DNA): TGTGCCAGCTTGCAGAACTCTGGGGCCAACGTCCTGACTTTC. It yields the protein CASLQNSGANVLTF. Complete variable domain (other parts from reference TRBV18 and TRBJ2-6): NAGVMQNPRHLVRRRGQEARLRCSPMKGHSHVYWYRQLPEEGLKFMVYLQKENIIDESGMPKERFSAEFPKEGPSILRIQQVVRGDSAAYFCASLQNSGANVLTFGAGSRLTVL.